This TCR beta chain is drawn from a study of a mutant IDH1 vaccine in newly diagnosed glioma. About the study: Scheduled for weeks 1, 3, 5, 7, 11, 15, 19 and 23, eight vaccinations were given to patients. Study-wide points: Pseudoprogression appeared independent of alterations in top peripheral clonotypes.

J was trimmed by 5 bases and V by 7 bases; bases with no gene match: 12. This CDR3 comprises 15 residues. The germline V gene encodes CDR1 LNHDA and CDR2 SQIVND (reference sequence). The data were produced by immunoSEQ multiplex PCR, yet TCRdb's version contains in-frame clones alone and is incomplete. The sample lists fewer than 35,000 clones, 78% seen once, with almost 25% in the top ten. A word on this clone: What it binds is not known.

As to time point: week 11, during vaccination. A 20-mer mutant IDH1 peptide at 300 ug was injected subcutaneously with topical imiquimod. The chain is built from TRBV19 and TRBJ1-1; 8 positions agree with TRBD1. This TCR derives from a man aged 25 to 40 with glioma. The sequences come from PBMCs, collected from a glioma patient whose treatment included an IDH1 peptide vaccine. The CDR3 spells CASTKGQGGGTEAFF. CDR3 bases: TGTGCCAGTACCAAAGGACAGGGCGGTGGAACTGAAGCTTTCTTT.